These T cell receptor beta chains were read from a single sample in a study of blood T cell repertoires in COVID-19. Measured with immunoSEQ multiplex PCR; TCRdb has only the in-frame clones, and not every one. The repertoire holds around 300,000 clones, with 75% to 90% as singletons. Material for sequencing was PBMCs or T cells enriched from blood (not recorded which). The receptors here all came from a woman in her 50s who had recovered from COVID-19. CDR3s include the opening cysteine and the closing phenylalanine or tryptophan. A D gene is named only where the DNA matches it firmly. Clone sizes are given selectively: once, few, many, or a class where the clone is expanded.

D: TRBD1; V: TRBV11-2; size: .; J: TRBJ2-3; CDR3: CASSRPGQGANTQYF; DNA: TGTGCCAGCAGCCGACCGGGACAGGGGGCAAATACGCAGTATTTT
D: TRBD2; V: TRBV5-5; size: .; J: TRBJ2-2; CDR3: CASSPGTSGTPGELFF; DNA: TGTGCCAGCAGCCCCGGGACTAGCGGGACTCCCGGGGAGCTGTTTTTT
D: TRBD2; V: TRBV12-5; size: many; J: TRBJ2-1; CDR3: CASGLGTSGRINNEQFF; DNA: TGTGCTAGTGGTTTGGGGACTAGCGGGAGGATAAACAATGAGCAGTTCTTC
D: TRBD1; V: TRBV18; size: .; J: TRBJ2-7; CDR3: CASSPTQGARQYF; DNA: TGTGCCAGCTCACCAACACAGGGGGCGAGGCAGTACTTC
D: TRBD2; V: TRBV27; size: .; J: TRBJ2-7; CDR3: CASSPSGRVSYEQYF; DNA: TGTGCCAGCAGTCCTAGCGGGAGGGTCTCCTACGAGCAGTACTTC
D: .; V: TRBV29-1; size: .; J: TRBJ2-1; CDR3: CSVVLASYNEQFF; DNA: TGCAGCGTTGTACTAGCCTCCTACAATGAGCAGTTCTTC
D: .; V: TRBV6-2/TRBV6-3; size: .; J: TRBJ1-2; CDR3: CASSYSDRSYGYTF; DNA: TGTGCCAGCAGTTACTCCGACAGGTCCTATGGCTACACCTTC
D: .; V: TRBV7-2; size: .; J: TRBJ1-2; CDR3: CASSLALAGLPYGYTF; DNA: TGTGCCAGCAGCTTAGCGTTAGCAGGACTCCCCTATGGCTACACCTTC
D: .; V: TRBV29-1; size: .; J: TRBJ1-4; CDR3: CSVDQGSGLNEKLFF; DNA: TGCAGCGTGGACCAAGGGAGTGGCCTTAATGAAAAACTGTTTTTT
D: TRBD1; V: TRBV7-9; size: .; J: TRBJ1-5; CDR3: CASSLPGQGWVGNQPQHF; DNA: TGTGCCAGCAGCTTGCCCGGACAGGGATGGGTGGGAAATCAGCCCCAGCATTTT
D: TRBD2; V: TRBV7-2; size: few; J: TRBJ2-3; CDR3: CASSERPGLAGGLDTQYF; DNA: TGTGCCAGCAGCGAAAGGCCGGGACTAGCGGGGGGGTTGGATACGCAGTATTTT
D: .; V: TRBV7-9; size: once; J: TRBJ1-5; CDR3: CASSLGQGQPQHF; DNA: TGTGCCAGCAGCTTAGGGCAGGGGCAGCCCCAGCATTTT
D: TRBD1; V: TRBV29-1; size: .; J: TRBJ1-2; CDR3: CSVPDRGSGGYTF; DNA: TGCAGCGTCCCGGACAGGGGTTCGGGAGGCTACACCTTC
D: .; V: TRBV14; size: .; J: TRBJ1-2; CDR3: CASSREIDRGYTF; DNA: TGTGCCAGCAGTCGAGAGATAGACAGAGGCTACACCTTC
D: .; V: TRBV27; size: .; J: TRBJ2-4; CDR3: CASSWDSLAKNIQYF; DNA: TGTGCCAGCAGTTGGGACTCCCTAGCCAAAAACATTCAGTACTTC
D: .; V: TRBV2; size: .; J: TRBJ2-7; CDR3: CASAIGVREVYEQYF; DNA: TGTGCCAGCGCTATTGGAGTCAGGGAGGTTTACGAGCAGTACTTC
D: .; V: TRBV29-1; size: .; J: TRBJ2-3; CDR3: CSVLGGGKRDTQYF; DNA: TGCAGCGTGCTAGGTGGGGGGAAGAGAGATACGCAGTATTTT